This TCR beta chain was sequenced in a study of blood T cell repertoires in COVID-19. Germline V CDR1 and CDR2: MNHNS, SASEGT. This CDR3 is built from 17 residues. Trimming removed 0 bases from V and 0 bases from J, with 12 bases in between. Authors' data handling: Using reference gene primer amplification, nucleated cell counts were estimated. Only in-frame clones appear in the TCRdb table, and some are missing; sequencing was by immunoSEQ multiplex PCR. Clone size and the V and J calls come from that table; the DNA yielded D and trimming. Here the sample spans some 250,000 clones, around 87% being singletons.

The specimen was peripheral blood. This chain connects TRBV6-1 to TRBJ1-3; D remains ambiguous. This clonotype originated in a woman between 70 and 85 years old with active or convalescent COVID-19. The CDR3 DNA is TGTGCCAGCAGTGAAGCGGGCAATTTTATCTCTGGAAACACCATATATTTT. This translates into CASSEAGNFISGNTIYF.